Listed below are T cell receptor beta chains from one sample, sequenced in a study of blood T cells in healthy people across ages. TCRdb itself ran the 5' RACE reads through MiXCR, one entry per CDR3 protein. The profile shows some 1.5 million distinct CDR3 sequences, less than 45% of them singletons. Sequences were obtained from blood. The receptor source for this set is a woman aged 18-29 years in good health. Each CDR3 is given with its conserved first and last residue. Each record gives: D gene, clone size, V gene, J gene, CDR3 DNA, CDR3 protein. The D gene is left open where the match is weak. Part of the rows lack a size; the others show once, few, many or a class for expanded clones.

TRBD1,NA,TRBV9,TRBJ2-6,TGTACCAGCAGCGACAGGGATCTCTCTGGGGCCAACGTCCTGACTTTC,CTSSDRDLSGANVLTF
NA,few,TRBV7-9,TRBJ1-1,TGTGCCAGCAGCTTAGTGACAGGCATGAACACTGAAGCTTTCTTT,CASSLVTGMNTEAFF
TRBD1,NA,TRBV3-1,TRBJ2-1,TGTGCCAGCAGCCAGCTCGGGACAGGGAATAATGAGCAGTTCTTC,CASSQLGTGNNEQFF
NA,few,TRBV6-1,TRBJ1-5,TGTGCCAGCACGCAGGACTCGGGGCATTGGCAGCCCCAGCATTTT,CASTQDSGHWQPQHF
NA,once,TRBV20-1,TRBJ1-1,TGCAGTGCTAGAGGCAGTAGCGCTCAAGCTTTCTTT,CSARGSSAQAFF
TRBD2,few,TRBV7-7,TRBJ2-1,TGTGCTAGCAGCGCTGGACTAGCGATGAACAATGAGCAGTTCTTC,CASSAGLAMNNEQFF
TRBD1,NA,TRBV5-1,TRBJ2-7,TGCGCCAGCAGGCCTCCGGGACAGGAATCCTCCTACGAGCAGTACTTC,CASRPPGQESSYEQYF
TRBD2,NA,TRBV4-2,TRBJ2-1,TGTGCCAGCAGCCAATGGACTAGCGGGAGGGCTTCGGAGGGCTACAATGAGCAGTTCTTC,CASSQWTSGRASEGYNEQFF
NA,NA,TRBV20-1,TRBJ1-2,TGCAGTGCTAGAGCCTTTGTACTCTATGGCTACACCTTC,CSARAFVLYGYTF
TRBD1,NA,TRBV5-4,TRBJ1-2,TGTGCCAGCAGCCCGGCAGGACAGGGAGTACATGGCTACACCTTC,CASSPAGQGVHGYTF
TRBD1,NA,TRBV28,TRBJ2-3,TGTGCCAGCAGTTTGAGGGACAGGACTCTCCTGGATACGCAGTATTTT,CASSLRDRTLLDTQYF
NA,NA,TRBV4-1,TRBJ2-1,TGCGCCAGCAGCGGCGGGGTCTCCGGCAATGAGCAGTTCTTC,CASSGGVSGNEQFF
TRBD2,NA,TRBV20-1,TRBJ2-1,TGCAGTGCTAGAGAGACTAGCGGGAGTCTAGAGACCCAGTTCTTC,CSARETSGSLETQFF
NA,few,TRBV4-3,TRBJ2-7,TGCGCCAGCAGCCAATTCTTCGGGGTCTCCTACGAGCAGTACTTC,CASSQFFGVSYEQYF
NA,NA,TRBV7-9,TRBJ2-7,TGTGCCAGCAGCTTAGCTTTTTACGAGCAGTACTTC,CASSLAFYEQYF
NA,NA,TRBV20-1,TRBJ2-1,TGCAGTGCTAGATTGGAGGCCAGCGACAATGAGCGGTTCTTC,CSARLEASDNERFF
NA,few,TRBV25-1,TRBJ1-2,TGTGCCAGCAGTGAATCCGGCAGGGGAGCTAACTATGGCTACACCTTC,CASSESGRGANYGYTF
TRBD1,few,TRBV6-1,TRBJ2-7,TGTGCCAGCAGTAGAGCGGACGGGACAGGGGGCGAATCCTACGAGCAGTACTTC,CASSRADGTGGESYEQYF
TRBD2,NA,TRBV12-3/TRBV12-4,TRBJ2-6,TGTGCCAGCAGCCCTAGCGGGAGCGTATCTGGGGCCAACGTCCTGACTTTC,CASSPSGSVSGANVLTF
TRBD1,NA,TRBV5-6,TRBJ2-7,TGTGCCAGCAGCTTGGCCGGGACAGAATTCTACGAGCAGTACTTC,CASSLAGTEFYEQYF
NA,few,TRBV6-1,TRBJ2-7,TGTGCCAGCAGTGAAGCAGAGACTAGGAGGGGCTACGAGCAGTACTTC,CASSEAETRRGYEQYF
NA,many,TRBV11-2,TRBJ2-7,TGTGCCAGCAGCTTGGACCCTACCTACGAGCAGTACTTC,CASSLDPTYEQYF
NA,few,TRBV9,TRBJ2-3,TGTGCCAGCAGCGTAGGGTCAGTCCGCACAGATACGCAGTATTTT,CASSVGSVRTDTQYF
TRBD1,NA,TRBV12-3/TRBV12-4,TRBJ2-1,TGTGCCAGCAGTTTCCTCCGACAGGGGAGTGAGCAGTTCTTC,CASSFLRQGSEQFF
NA,NA,TRBV14,TRBJ2-1,TGTGCCAGCAGCCACCCAGCGGGGACATACAATGAGCAGTTCTTC,CASSHPAGTYNEQFF
NA,few,TRBV10-3,TRBJ1-1,TGTGCCATCAGTACGATGACAGGAATGAACACTGAAGCTTTCTTT,CAISTMTGMNTEAFF
TRBD2,NA,TRBV6-2/TRBV6-3,TRBJ2-1,TGTGCCAGCAGACCAGGGACTAGGTTCAATGAGCAGTTCTTC,CASRPGTRFNEQFF
TRBD1,once,TRBV10-3,TRBJ1-2,TGTGCCATTCTTGGGGGGACAGTCTATGGCTACACCTTC,CAILGGTVYGYTF
NA,NA,TRBV27,TRBJ2-1,TGTGCCAACAGTTTACCGAGAAACTACAATGAGCAGTTCTTC,CANSLPRNYNEQFF
NA,few,TRBV7-2,TRBJ1-1,TGTGCTACCCAAACCAGGCAGAACACTGAAGCTTTCTTT,CATQTRQNTEAFF
TRBD1,NA,TRBV28,TRBJ1-4,TGTGCCAGCAGTTTTTGGGGACAGGGACATGAAAAACTGTTTTTT,CASSFWGQGHEKLFF
TRBD1,NA,TRBV2,TRBJ1-5,TGTGCCAGCAGTCCCCGGGACAGCAGCAATCAGCCCCAGCATTTT,CASSPRDSSNQPQHF
NA,NA,TRBV24-1,TRBJ2-5,TGTGCCACCAGTGATTTCGAAGAGACCCAGTACTTC,CATSDFEETQYF
NA,NA,TRBV28,TRBJ2-7,TGTGCCAGCAGTCTGTCTCTAGCGGGACAGGGGTACAATGAGCAGTACTTC,CASSLSLAGQGYNEQYF
TRBD2,NA,TRBV11-2,TRBJ2-3,TGTGCCAGCAGCTTAGTAACAGCGGGGGGCCATGCTACGCAGTATTTT,CASSLVTAGGHATQYF
NA,NA,TRBV2,TRBJ1-5,TGTACCAGCAGTGACAGACCAAGCAATCAGCCCCAGCATTTT,CTSSDRPSNQPQHF
NA,few,TRBV9,TRBJ2-3,TGTGCCAGCAGCGTAAAGGGCCGCACAGATACGCAGTATTTT,CASSVKGRTDTQYF
NA,NA,TRBV12-3/TRBV12-4,TRBJ2-1,TGTGCCAGCAGTTTTCCGAAAACCTACAATGAGCAGTTCTTC,CASSFPKTYNEQFF
TRBD2,few,TRBV7-2,TRBJ2-5,TGTGCCAGCAGTAGCCTAGCGGGGGCGGAGGAGACCCAGTACTTC,CASSSLAGAEETQYF
NA,NA,TRBV25-1,TRBJ1-4,TGTGCCAGCAGTAAATCGTGTATTGGGGGGATGGAAGAAAAACTGTTTTTT,CASSKSCIGGMEEKLFF
NA,NA,TRBV7-2,TRBJ1-1,TGTGCCAGCAGCTTACAGAGTTCGAACGCTGAAGCTTTCTTT,CASSLQSSNAEAFF
TRBD2,NA,TRBV20-1,TRBJ2-7,TGCAGTGCTAGAGACCGGACTAGCGGGTTGGTTTACGAGCAGTACTTC,CSARDRTSGLVYEQYF
TRBD2,NA,TRBV14,TRBJ2-7,TGTGCCAGCCGCCCGGGAGGCTTCCCCTACGAGCAGTACTTC,CASRPGGFPYEQYF
TRBD2,few,TRBV20-1,TRBJ2-1,TGCAGCGGACCCCCCAGCGGGGGTCCTGAGCAGTTCTTC,CSGPPSGGPEQFF
NA,NA,TRBV24-1,TRBJ2-7,TGTGCCACCAGTGAGGGATACGAGCAGTACTTC,CATSEGYEQYF
TRBD1,NA,TRBV12-3/TRBV12-4,TRBJ1-2,TGTGCCAGCAGCTGGGGACAGGGAGAGGGCTACACCTTC,CASSWGQGEGYTF
NA,NA,TRBV11-2,TRBJ1-2,TGTGCCACTATGAGTTGGGGGGCGCCTGTTAACTATGGCTACACCTTC,CATMSWGAPVNYGYTF
NA,few,TRBV3-1,TRBJ2-5,TGTGCCAGCAGCCAAGCCGGACTTAGCCCAGAGACCCAGTACTTC,CASSQAGLSPETQYF
NA,NA,TRBV28,TRBJ2-3,TGTGCCACCCGGGACTGGATCCTCACAGATACGCAGTATTTT,CATRDWILTDTQYF
TRBD1,NA,TRBV28,TRBJ2-3,TGTGCCAGCAAACCCTGGGGGGACAGGAGCACAGATACGCAGTATTTT,CASKPWGDRSTDTQYF
TRBD2,NA,TRBV3-1,TRBJ2-1,TGTGCCAGCAGCCAAGAAAGGGAGGGAGAGCAGTTCTTC,CASSQEREGEQFF
TRBD1,NA,TRBV4-1,TRBJ2-7,TGCGCCAGCAGCCTTACAGGGGAATCGTACTACGAGCAGTACTTC,CASSLTGESYYEQYF
NA,NA,TRBV10-3,TRBJ2-1,TGTGCCATCAGTGAAAACCTACTAGCACCGAAAGGGAATGAGCAGTTCTTC,CAISENLLAPKGNEQFF
NA,NA,TRBV12-3/TRBV12-4,TRBJ2-5,TGTGCCAACAGTGTCCAGGGGCCAGCAGAGACCCAGTACTTC,CANSVQGPAETQYF
NA,NA,TRBV28,TRBJ2-3,TGTGCCAGCTTTACCGGCGGTTCGGGCACAGATACGCAGTATTTT,CASFTGGSGTDTQYF
TRBD2,NA,TRBV25-1,TRBJ2-7,TGTGTCGGACTAGCGGCCAATGAGCAGTACTTC,CVGLAANEQYF
NA,few,TRBV9,TRBJ1-6,TGTGCCAGCAGCACAGCTGGGGGTTACAATTCACCCCTCCACTTT,CASSTAGGYNSPLHF